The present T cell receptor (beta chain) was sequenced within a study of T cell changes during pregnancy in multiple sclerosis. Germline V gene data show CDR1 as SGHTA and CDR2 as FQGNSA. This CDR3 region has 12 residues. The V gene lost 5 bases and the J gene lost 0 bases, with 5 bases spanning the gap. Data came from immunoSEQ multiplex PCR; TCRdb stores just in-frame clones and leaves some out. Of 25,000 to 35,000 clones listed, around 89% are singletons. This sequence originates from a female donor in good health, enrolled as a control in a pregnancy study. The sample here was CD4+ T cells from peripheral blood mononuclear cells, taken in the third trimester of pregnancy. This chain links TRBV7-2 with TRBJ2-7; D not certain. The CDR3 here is CASSLPSYEQYF. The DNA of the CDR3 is TGTGCCAGCAGCCTACCCTCCTACGAGCAGTACTTC.